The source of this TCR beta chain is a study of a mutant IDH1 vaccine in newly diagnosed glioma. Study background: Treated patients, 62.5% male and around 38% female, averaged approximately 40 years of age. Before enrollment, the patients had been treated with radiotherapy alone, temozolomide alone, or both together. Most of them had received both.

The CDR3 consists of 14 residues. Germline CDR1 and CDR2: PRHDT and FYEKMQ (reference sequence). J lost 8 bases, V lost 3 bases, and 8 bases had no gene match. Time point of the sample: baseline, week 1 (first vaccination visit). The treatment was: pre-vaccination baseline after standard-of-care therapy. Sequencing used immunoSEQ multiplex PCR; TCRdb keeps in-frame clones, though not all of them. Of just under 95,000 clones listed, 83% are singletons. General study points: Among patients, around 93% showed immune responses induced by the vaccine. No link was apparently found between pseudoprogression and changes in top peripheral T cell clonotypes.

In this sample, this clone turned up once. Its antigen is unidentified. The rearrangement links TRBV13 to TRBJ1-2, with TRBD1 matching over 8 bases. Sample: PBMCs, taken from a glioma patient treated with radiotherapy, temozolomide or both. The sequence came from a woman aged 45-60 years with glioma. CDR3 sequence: CASSFLQGAQGYTF. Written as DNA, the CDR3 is TGTGCCAGCAGCTTTCTTCAGGGGGCGCAGGGCTACACCTTC.